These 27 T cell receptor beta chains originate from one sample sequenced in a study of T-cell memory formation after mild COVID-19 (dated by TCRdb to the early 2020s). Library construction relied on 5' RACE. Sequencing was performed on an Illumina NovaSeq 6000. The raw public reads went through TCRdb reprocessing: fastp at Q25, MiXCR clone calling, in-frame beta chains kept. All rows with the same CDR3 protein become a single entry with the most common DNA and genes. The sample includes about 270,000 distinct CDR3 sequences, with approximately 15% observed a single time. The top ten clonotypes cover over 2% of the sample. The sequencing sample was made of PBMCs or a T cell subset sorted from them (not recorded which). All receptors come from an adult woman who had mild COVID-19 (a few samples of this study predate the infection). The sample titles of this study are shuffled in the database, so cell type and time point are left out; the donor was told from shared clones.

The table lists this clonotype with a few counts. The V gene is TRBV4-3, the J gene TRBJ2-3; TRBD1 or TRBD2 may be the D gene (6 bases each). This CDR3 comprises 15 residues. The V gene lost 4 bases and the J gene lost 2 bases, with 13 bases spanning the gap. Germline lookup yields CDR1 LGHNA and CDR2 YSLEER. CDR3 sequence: CASSRSWGATDTQYF. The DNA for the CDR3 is TGCGCCAGCAGCCGATCTTGGGGGGCCACAGATACGCAGTATTTT.

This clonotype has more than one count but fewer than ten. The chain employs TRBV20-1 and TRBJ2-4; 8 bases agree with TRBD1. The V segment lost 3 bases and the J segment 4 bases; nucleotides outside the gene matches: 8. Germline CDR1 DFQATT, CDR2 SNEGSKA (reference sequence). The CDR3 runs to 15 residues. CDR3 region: CSASAWRQGKNIQYF. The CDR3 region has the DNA TGCAGTGCTAGTGCCTGGAGACAGGGGAAAAACATTCAGTACTTC.

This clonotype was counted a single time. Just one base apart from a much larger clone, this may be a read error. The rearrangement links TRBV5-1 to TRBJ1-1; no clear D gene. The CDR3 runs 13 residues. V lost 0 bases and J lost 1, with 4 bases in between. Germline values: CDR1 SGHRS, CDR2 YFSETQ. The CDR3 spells CASSLDQNTEAFF. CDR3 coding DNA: TGCGCCAGCAGCTTGGACCAGAACACTGAAGCTTTCTTT.

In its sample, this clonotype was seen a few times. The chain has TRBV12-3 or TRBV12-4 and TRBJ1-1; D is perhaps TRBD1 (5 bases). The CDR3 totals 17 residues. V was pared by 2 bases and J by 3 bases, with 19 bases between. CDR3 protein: CASSLTGRALTHTEAFF. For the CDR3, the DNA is TGTGCCAGCAGTTTAACGGGCAGGGCGCTCACTCACACTGAAGCTTTCTTT.

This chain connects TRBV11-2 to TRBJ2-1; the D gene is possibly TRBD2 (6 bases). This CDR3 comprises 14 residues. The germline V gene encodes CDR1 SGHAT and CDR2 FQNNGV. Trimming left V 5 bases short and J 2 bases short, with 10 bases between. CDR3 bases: TGTGCCAGCAGCCAAGGAGGGCCCTACAATGAGCAGTTCTTC. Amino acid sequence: CASSQGGPYNEQFF.

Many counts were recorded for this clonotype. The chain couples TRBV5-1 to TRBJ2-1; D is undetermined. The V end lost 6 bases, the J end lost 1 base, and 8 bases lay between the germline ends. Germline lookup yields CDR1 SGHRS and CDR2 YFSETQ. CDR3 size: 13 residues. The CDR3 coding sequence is TGCGCCAGCAAGGTTGAATCCTACAATGAGCAGTTCTTC. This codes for CASKVESYNEQFF.

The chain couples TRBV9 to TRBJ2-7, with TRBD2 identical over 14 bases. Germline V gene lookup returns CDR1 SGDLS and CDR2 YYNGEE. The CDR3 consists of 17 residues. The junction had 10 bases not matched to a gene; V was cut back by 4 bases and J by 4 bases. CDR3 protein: CASSSFGLAGGTYEQYF. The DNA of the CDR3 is TGTGCCAGCAGCTCCTTCGGACTAGCGGGAGGAACGTACGAGCAGTACTTC. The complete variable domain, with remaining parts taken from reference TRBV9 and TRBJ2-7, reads DSGVTQTPKHLITATGQRVTLRCSPRSGDLSVYWYQQSLDQGLQFLIQYYNGEERAKGNILERFSAQQFPDLHSELNLSSLELGDSALYFCASSSFGLAGGTYEQYFGPGTRLTVT.

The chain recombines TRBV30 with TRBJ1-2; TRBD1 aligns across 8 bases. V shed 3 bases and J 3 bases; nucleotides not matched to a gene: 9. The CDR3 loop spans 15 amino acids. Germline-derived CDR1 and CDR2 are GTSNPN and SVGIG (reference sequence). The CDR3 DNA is TGTGCCTGGAGCGGTAAGACAGGGGTGGACTATGGCTACACCTTC. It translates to CAWSGKTGVDYGYTF.

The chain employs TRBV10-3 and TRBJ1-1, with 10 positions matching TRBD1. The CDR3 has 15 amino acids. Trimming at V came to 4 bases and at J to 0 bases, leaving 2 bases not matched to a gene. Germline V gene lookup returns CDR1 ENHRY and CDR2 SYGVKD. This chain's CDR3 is CAISGGQGMNTEAFF. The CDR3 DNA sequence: TGTGCCATCAGTGGGGGACAGGGGATGAACACTGAAGCTTTCTTT.

The CDR3 loop reads CASSYRTSGRALSYNEQFF. In DNA, the CDR3 is TGTGCCAGCAGTTACCGGACTAGCGGGAGGGCCTTGTCCTACAATGAGCAGTTCTTC. The chain combines TRBV6-5 with TRBJ2-1, with 15 positions matching TRBD2. This CDR3 has 19 residues. From germline, CDR1 is MNHEY and CDR2 SVGAGI. Germline trimming cut 2 bases from V and 1 base from J; bases unmatched to any gene: 6.

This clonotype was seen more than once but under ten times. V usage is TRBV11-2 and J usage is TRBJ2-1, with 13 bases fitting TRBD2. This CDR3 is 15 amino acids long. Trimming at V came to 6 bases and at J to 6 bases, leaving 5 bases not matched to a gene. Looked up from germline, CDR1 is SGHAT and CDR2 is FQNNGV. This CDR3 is CASSPGLAGSNEQFF. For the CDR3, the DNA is TGTGCCAGCAGTCCGGGACTAGCGGGGAGCAATGAGCAGTTCTTC.

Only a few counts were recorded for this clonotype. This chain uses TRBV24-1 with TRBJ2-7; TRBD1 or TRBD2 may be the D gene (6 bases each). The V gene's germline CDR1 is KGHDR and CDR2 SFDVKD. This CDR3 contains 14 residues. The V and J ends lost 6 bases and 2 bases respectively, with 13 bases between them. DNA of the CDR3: TGTGCCACCAGTCTGACGGGGGCCCCCTACGAGCAGTACTTC. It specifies CATSLTGAPYEQYF.

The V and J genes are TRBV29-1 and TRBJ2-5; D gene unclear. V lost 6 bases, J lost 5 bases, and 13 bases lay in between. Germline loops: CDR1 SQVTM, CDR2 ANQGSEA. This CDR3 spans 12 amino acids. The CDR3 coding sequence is TGCAGCGTCTATCTACAGTATGAGACCCAGTACTTC. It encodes CSVYLQYETQYF.

CDR3 sequence (DNA): TGTGCCAGCAGCCAATCCAGGGGGAGTGGCTATGGCTACACCTTC. Its translation is CASSQSRGSGYGYTF. This sequence joins TRBV4-2 and TRBJ1-2; 7 positions agree with TRBD1. The CDR3 has 15 residues. The J segment lost 4 bases and the V segment lost 2 bases, leaving 7 bases of the junction unmatched. CDR1 and CDR2 (germline): LGHNA, YNFKEQ.

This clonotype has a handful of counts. For the CDR3, the DNA is TGTGCCAGCAGCCAAGGGTGGCAGGCTCGGAACGAGCAGTACTTC. Its protein is CASSQGWQARNEQYF. The chain combines TRBV4-2 with TRBJ2-7; D is ambiguous. This CDR3 comprises 15 residues. V lost 1 base and J lost 5, with 15 bases in between. Germline V gives CDR1 LGHNA, CDR2 YNFKEQ.

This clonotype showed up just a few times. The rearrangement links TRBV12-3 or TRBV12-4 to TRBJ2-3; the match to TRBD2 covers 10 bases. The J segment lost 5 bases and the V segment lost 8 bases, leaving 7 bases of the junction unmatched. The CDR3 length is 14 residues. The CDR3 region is CASRLAGLLDTQYF. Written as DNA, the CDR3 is TGTGCCAGCCGACTAGCGGGCCTCCTAGATACGCAGTATTTT.

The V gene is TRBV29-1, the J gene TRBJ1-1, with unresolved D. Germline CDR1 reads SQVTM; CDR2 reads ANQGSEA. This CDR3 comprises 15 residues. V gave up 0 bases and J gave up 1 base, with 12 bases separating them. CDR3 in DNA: TGCAGCGTTGAAGATAGTGGCGGACGGAACACTGAAGCTTTCTTT. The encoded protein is CSVEDSGGRNTEAFF.

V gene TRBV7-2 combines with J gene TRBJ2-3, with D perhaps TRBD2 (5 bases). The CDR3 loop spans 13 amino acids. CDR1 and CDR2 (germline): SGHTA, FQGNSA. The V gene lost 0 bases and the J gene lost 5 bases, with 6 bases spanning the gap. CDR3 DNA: TGTGCCAGCAGCTTAGCCGGAGGAGATACGCAGTATTTT. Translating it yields CASSLAGGDTQYF.

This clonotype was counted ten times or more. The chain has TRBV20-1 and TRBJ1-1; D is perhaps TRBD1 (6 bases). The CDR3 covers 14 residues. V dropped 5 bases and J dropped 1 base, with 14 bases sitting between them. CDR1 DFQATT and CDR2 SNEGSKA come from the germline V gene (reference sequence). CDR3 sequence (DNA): TGCAGTGCTCGTACGGGGGGGGCGAACACTGAAGCTTTCTTT. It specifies CSARTGGANTEAFF.

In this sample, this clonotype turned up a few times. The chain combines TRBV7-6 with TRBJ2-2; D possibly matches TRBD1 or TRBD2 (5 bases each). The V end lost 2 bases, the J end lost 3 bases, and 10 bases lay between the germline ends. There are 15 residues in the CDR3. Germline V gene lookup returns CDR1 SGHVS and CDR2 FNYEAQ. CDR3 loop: CASSLRGDHTGELFF. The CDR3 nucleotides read TGTGCCAGCAGCTTAAGAGGGGATCACACCGGGGAGCTGTTTTTT.

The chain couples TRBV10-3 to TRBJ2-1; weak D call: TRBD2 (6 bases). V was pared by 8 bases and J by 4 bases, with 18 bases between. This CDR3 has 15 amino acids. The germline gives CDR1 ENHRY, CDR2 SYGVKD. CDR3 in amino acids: CAIGGSSGLYNEQFF. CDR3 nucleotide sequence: TGTGCCATCGGGGGGTCGAGCGGGCTTTACAATGAGCAGTTCTTC.

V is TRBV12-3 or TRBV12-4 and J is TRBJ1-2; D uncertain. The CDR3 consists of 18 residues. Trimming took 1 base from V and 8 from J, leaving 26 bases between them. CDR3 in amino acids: CASSLGPHRGKGFRGYTF. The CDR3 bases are TGTGCCAGCAGTTTAGGCCCCCATCGTGGGAAAGGGTTCCGGGGCTACACCTTC.

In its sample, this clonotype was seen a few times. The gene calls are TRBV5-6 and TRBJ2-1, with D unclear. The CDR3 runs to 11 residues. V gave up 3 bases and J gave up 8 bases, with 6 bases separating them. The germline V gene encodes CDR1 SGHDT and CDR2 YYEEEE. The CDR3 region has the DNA TGTGCCAGCAGCTATGGTTATGAGCAGTTCTTC. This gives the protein CASSYGYEQFF.

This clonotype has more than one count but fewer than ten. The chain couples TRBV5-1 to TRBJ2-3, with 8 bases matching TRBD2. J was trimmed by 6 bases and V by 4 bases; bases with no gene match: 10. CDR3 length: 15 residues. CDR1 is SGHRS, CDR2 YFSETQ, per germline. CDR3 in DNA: TGCGCCAGCAGCGCGGGGGGTACCTGGTTGGATACGCAGTATTTT. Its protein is CASSAGGTWLDTQYF.

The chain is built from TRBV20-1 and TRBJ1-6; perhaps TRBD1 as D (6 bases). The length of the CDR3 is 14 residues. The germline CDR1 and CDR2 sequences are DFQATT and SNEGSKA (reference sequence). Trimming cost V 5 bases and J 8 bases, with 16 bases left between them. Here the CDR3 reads CSAYRGQRDSPLHF. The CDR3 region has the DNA TGCAGTGCTTACAGAGGACAGAGGGATTCACCCCTCCACTTT.

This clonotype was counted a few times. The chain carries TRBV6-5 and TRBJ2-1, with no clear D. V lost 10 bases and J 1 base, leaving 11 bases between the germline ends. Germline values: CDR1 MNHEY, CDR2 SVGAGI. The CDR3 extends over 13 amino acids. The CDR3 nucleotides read TGTGCCACGAGAAGGGAATCCTACAATGAGCAGTTCTTC. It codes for CATRRESYNEQFF.

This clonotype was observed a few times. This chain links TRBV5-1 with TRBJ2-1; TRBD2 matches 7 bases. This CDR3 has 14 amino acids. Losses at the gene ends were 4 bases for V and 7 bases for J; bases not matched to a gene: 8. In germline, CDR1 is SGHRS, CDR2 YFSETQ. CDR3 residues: CASSPRGTMNEQFF. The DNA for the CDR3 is TGCGCCAGCAGCCCCCGGGGGACTATGAATGAGCAGTTCTTC.